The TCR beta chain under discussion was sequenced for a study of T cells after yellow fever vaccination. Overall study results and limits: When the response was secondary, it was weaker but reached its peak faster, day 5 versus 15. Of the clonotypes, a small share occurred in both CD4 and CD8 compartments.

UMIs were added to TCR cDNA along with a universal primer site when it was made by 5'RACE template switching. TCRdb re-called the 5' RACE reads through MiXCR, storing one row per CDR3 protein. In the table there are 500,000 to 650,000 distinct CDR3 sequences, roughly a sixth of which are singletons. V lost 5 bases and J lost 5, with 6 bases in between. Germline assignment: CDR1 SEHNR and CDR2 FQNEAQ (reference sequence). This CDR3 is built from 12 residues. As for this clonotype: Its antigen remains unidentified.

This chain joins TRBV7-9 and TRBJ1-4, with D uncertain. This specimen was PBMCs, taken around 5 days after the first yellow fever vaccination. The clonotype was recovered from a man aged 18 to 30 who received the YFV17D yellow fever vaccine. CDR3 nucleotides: TGTGCCAGCAGCCGGACCAATGAAAAACTGTTTTTT. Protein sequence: CASSRTNEKLFF.